A single sample is the source of the 8 T cell receptor beta chains below, sequenced in a study of tumor-infiltrating lymphocytes in primary liver carcinoma. Reverse transcription of roughly 470 ng total RNA with a constant-region primer produced TCR beta cDNA. TCR beta libraries came from three nested multiplex PCR rounds using slightly modified ARM-PCR. Both of the initial two PCR rounds ran for approximately 11 cycles and employed TRBV1-TRBV30 forward primers alongside a C-beta reverse primer. TCRdb ran MiXCR on the multiplex PCR reads and lists one entry per CDR3 protein. Of 90,000 to 150,000 distinct CDR3 sequences in the sample, roughly 75% were seen once. Co-extracted RNA and DNA came from approximately 20-30 mg of unsorted bulk tissue. The source material was tumor-adjacent normal liver tissue. The receptors were gathered from a woman aged 60-70 years with primary liver carcinoma and hepatitis B virus infection.

Details on this clonotype: At one end the junction does not follow the germline gene, possibly because of a read error. The rearrangement joins TRBV13 to TRBJ2-7, with TRBD2 matching 7 bases. This CDR3 is built from 13 residues. Germline assignment: CDR1 PRHDT and CDR2 FYEKMQ (reference sequence). The CDR3: CASRRGSSYKQHF. The CDR3 DNA follows: TGTGCCAGCCGGCGGGGGAGCTCCTACAAGCAGCACTTC.

Comment on this clonotype: Germline is not matched at one junction end, which may reflect a read error. CDR3 loop: CVSSPPPVNQQFF. The CDR3, as DNA: TGTGTCAGCAGCCCCCCCCCAGTCAACCAGCAGTTCTTC. The rearrangement joins TRBV28 to TRBJ2-1; D gene unclear. The CDR3 runs to 13 residues. CDR1 and CDR2 from the germline V gene are MDHEN and SYDVKM. Full variable domain (rest looked up from reference TRBV28 and TRBJ2-1): DVKVTQSSRYLVKRTGEKVFLECVQDMDHENMFWYRQDPGLGLRLIYFSYDVKMKEKGDIPEGYSVSREKKERFSLILESASTNQTSMYLCVSSPPPVNQQFFGPGTRLTVL.

CDR3 region: CARSKVELAGWVFNEQFF. The CDR3 region has the DNA TGTGCCCGCAGCAAAGTGGAACTAGCGGGATGGGTGTTCAATGAGCAGTTCTTC. The rearrangement joins TRBV21-1 to TRBJ2-1; the table's TRBD2 call for D was not verified on the DNA. TRBV21-1 corresponds to a pseudogene. The CDR3 is 18 amino acids.

This clonotype was seen only a few times. This may be a read error, as it is one base from a much larger clone. The chain employs TRBV28 and TRBJ2-3; weak D call: TRBD1 (5 bases). Per germline, CDR1 MDHEN and CDR2 SYDVKM. The CDR3 contains 14 residues. V lost 6 bases, J lost 1 base, and 11 bases lay in between. As DNA, the CDR3 is TGTGCCAGCAGCATCGAACAGGGCACAGATACGCAGTATTTT. Protein sequence: CASSIEQGTDTQYF.

On this clonotype: A much larger clone sits a single nucleotide away, making a read error possible. It is likely a read error, because the conserved phenylalanine at the end of the CDR3 is missing. V and J are TRBV6-4 and TRBJ2-1, with 10 bases matching TRBD2. The germline gives CDR1 MRHNA, CDR2 SNTAGT. The CDR3 runs to 15 residues. V dropped 3 bases and J dropped 9; count of bases not matched to a gene: 8. CDR3 DNA: TGTGCCAGCAGTGAGGGCAGCGGGAGGGCCAGTGAGCAGTTCCTC. This codes for CASSEGSGRASEQFL.

V gene TRBV19 combines with J gene TRBJ2-5; the D call may be TRBD1 or TRBD2 (5 bases each). V was cut by 9 bases and J by 7 bases, with 18 bases left in between. Germline V gene lookup returns CDR1 LNHDA and CDR2 SQIVND (reference sequence). This CDR3 spans 13 amino acids. For the CDR3, the DNA is TGTGCCAGCACCCCCAGGGTAGGAGGGACCCAGTACTTC. It is translated as CASTPRVGGTQYF.

On this clonotype: This may arise from a read error, as a much more abundant clone is one base away. The chain combines TRBV6-2 or TRBV6-3 with TRBJ2-1; a weak D match, TRBD2 (6 bases). CDR1 and CDR2 from the germline V gene are MNHEY and SVGEGT. This CDR3 comprises 15 residues. CDR3 sequence: CASSYLGTSYNGQFF. CDR3 DNA: TGTGCCAGCAGTTACTTGGGGACTTCCTACAATGGGCAGTTCTTC.

Worth noting for this clonotype: A read error is possible here, since a much larger clone lies one base away. V and J are TRBV29-1 and TRBJ2-7, with D unclear. The germline CDR1 and CDR2 sequences are SQVTM and ANQGSEA. CDR3 size: 14 residues. The CDR3 region has the DNA TGCAGCGCTGAAGAAGTGAGTAGTCCCTACGAGCAGTACTTC. It translates to CSAEEVSSPYEQYF.